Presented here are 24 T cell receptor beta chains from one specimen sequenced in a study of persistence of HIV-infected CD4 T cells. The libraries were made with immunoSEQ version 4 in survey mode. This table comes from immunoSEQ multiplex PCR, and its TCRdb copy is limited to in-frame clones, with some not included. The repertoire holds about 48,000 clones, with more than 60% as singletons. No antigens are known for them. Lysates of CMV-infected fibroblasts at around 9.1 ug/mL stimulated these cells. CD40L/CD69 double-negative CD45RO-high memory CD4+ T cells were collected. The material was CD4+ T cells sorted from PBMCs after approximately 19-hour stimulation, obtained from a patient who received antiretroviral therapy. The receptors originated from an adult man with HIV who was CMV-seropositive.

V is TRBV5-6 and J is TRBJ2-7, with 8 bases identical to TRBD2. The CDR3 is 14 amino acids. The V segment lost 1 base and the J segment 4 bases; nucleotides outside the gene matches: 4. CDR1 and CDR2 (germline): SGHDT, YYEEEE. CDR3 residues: CASSLYGGGYEQYF. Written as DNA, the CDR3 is TGTGCCAGCAGCTTGTATGGCGGGGGGTACGAGCAGTACTTC.

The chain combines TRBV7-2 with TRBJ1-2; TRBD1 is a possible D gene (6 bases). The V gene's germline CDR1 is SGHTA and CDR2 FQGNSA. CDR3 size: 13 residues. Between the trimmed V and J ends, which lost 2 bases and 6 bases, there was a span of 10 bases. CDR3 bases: TGTGCCAGCAGCTTACAGCAGGGGAATGGCTACACCTTC. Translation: CASSLQQGNGYTF. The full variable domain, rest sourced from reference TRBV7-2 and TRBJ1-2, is GAGVSQSPSNKVTEKGKDVELRCDPISGHTALYWYRQSLGQGLEFLIYFQGNSAPDKSGLPSDRFSAERTGGSVSTLTIQRTQQEDSAVYLCASSLQQGNGYTFGSGTRLTVV.

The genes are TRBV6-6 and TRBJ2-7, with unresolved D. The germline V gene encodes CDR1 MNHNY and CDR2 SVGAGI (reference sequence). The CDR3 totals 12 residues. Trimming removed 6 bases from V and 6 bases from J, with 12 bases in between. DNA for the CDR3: TGTGCCAGCAGCGGCCCCCTCCGCGAGCAGTACTTC. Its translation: CASSGPLREQYF.

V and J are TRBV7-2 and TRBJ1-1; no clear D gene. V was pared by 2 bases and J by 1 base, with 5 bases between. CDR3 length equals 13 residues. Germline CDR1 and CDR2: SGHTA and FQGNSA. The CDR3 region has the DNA TGTGCCAGCAGCTTATTAGAGAACACTGAAGCTTTCTTT. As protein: CASSLLENTEAFF.

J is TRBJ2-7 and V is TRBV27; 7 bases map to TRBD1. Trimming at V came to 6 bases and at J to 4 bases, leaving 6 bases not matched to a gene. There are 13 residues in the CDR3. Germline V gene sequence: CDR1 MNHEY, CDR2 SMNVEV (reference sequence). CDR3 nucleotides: TGTGCCAGCAGAAGACAGGGCAAGTACGAGCAGTACTTC. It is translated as CASRRQGKYEQYF.

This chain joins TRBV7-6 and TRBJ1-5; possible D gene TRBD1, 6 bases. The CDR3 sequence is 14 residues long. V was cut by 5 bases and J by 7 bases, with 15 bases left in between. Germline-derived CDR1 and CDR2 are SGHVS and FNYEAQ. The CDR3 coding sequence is TGTGCCAGCAGCCCTACAGGGAAGAGCCAGCCCCAGCATTTT. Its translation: CASSPTGKSQPQHF. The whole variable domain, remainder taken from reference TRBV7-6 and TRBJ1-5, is GAGVSQSPRYKVTKRGQDVALRCDPISGHVSLYWYRQALGQGPEFLTYFNYEAQQDKSGLPNDRFSAERPEGSISTLTIQRTEQRDSAMYRCASSPTGKSQPQHFGDGTRLSIL.

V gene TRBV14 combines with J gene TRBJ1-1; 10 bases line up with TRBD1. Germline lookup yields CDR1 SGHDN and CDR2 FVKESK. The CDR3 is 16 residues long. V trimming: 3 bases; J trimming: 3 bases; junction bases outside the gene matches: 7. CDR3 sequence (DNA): TGTGCCAGCAGCCACCGGGGACAGGGGTTTCACACTGAAGCTTTCTTT. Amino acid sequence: CASSHRGQGFHTEAFF.

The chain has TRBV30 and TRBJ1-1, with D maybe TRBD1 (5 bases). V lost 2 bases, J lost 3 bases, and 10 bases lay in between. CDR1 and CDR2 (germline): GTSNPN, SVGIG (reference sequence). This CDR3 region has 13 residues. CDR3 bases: TGTGCCTGGAGTCAGGGCTTGTACACTGAAGCTTTCTTT. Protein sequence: CAWSQGLYTEAFF.

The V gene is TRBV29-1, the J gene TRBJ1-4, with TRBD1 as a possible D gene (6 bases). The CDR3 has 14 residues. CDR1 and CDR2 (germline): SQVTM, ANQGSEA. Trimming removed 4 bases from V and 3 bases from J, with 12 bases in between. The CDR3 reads CSVGGQVPNEKLFF. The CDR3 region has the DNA TGCAGCGTTGGGGGGCAGGTTCCTAATGAAAAACTGTTTTTT.

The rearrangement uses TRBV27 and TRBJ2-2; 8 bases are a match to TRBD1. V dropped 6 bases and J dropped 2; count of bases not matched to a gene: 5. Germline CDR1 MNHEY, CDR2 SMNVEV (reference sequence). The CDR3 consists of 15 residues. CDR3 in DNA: TGTGCCAGCAGGGGGACAGGCACAAACACCGGGGAGCTGTTTTTT. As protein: CASRGTGTNTGELFF.

The CDR3 nucleotides read TGCAGCGTTGATGGGTTCGGACAGGGGGGGAACTATGGCTACACCTTC. Its protein product is CSVDGFGQGGNYGYTF. The chain combines TRBV29-1 with TRBJ1-2, with 10 bases matching TRBD1. The CDR3 totals 16 residues. Germline CDR1 reads SQVTM; CDR2 reads ANQGSEA. V was clipped by 3 bases and J by 2 bases; unmatched bases: 9.

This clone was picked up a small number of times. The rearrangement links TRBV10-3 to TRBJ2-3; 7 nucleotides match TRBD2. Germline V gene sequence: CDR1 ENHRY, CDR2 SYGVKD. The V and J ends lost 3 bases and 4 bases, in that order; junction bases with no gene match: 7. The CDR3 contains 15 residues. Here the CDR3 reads CAISEREATPDTQYF. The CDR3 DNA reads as TGTGCCATCAGTGAACGGGAGGCGACCCCAGATACGCAGTATTTT.

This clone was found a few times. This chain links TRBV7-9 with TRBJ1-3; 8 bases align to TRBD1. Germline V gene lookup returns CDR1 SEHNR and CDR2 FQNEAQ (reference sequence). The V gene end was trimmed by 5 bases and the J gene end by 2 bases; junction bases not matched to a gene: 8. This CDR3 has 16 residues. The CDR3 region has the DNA TGTGCCAGCAGCGCTCTGACAGGGGCCCCTGGAAACACCATATATTTT. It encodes CASSALTGAPGNTIYF.

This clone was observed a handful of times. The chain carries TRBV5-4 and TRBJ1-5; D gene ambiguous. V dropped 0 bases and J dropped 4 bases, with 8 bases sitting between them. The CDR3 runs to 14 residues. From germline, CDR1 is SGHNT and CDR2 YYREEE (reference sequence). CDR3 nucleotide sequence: TGTGCCAGCAGCTTGGAGCGCAGTAATCAGCCCCAGCATTTT. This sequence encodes CASSLERSNQPQHF.

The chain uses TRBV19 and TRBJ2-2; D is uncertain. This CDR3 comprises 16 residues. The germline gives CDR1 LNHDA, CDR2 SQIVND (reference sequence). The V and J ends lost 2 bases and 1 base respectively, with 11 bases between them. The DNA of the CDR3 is TGTGCCAGTAGTATATCCCTCCCGATGAACACCGGGGAGCTGTTTTTT. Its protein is CASSISLPMNTGELFF.

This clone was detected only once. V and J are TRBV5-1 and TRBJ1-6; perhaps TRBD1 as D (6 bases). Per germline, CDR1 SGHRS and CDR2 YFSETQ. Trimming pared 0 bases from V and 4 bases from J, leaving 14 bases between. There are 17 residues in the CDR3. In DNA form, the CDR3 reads TGCGCCAGCAGCTTGGACAGGGCGGAAACATATAATTCACCCCTCCACTTT. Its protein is CASSLDRAETYNSPLHF. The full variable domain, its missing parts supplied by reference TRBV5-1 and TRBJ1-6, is KAGVTQTPRYLIKTRGQQVTLSCSPISGHRSVSWYQQTPGQGLQFLFEYFSETQRNKGNFPGRFSGRQFSNSRSEMNVSTLELGDSALYLCASSLDRAETYNSPLHFGNGTRLTVT.

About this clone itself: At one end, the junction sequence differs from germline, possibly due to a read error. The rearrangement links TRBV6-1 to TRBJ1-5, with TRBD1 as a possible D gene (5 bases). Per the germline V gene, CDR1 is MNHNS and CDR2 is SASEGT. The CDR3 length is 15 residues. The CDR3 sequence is CASSEERQLNQPQHF. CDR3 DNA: TGTGCCAGCAGCGAAGAAAGACAGCTCAATCAGCCCCAGCATTTT.

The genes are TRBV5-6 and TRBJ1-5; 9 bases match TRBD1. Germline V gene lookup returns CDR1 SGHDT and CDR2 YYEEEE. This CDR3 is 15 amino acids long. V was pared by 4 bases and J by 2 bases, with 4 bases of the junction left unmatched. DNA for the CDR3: TGTGCCAGCAGCCTCCGGGACAGGGGCAATCAGCCCCAGCATTTT. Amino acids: CASSLRDRGNQPQHF. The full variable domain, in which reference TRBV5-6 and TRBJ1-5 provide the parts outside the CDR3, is DAGVTQSPTHLIKTRGQQVTLRCSPKSGHDTVSWYQQALGQGPQFIFQYYEEEERQRGNFPDRFSGHQFPNYSSELNVNALLLGDSALYLCASSLRDRGNQPQHFGDGTRLSIL.

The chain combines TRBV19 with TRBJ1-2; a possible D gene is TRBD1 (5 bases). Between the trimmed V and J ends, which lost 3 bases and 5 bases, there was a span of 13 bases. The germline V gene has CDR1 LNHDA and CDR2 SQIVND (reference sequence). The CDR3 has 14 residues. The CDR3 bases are TGTGCCAGTAGTATCAATCAGGGTTCGTATGGCTACACCTTC. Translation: CASSINQGSYGYTF. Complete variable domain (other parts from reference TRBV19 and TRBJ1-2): DGGITQSPKYLFRKEGQNVTLSCEQNLNHDAMYWYRQDPGQGLRLIYYSQIVNDFQKGDIAEGYSVSREKKESFPLTVTSAQKNPTAFYLCASSINQGSYGYTFGSGTRLTVV.

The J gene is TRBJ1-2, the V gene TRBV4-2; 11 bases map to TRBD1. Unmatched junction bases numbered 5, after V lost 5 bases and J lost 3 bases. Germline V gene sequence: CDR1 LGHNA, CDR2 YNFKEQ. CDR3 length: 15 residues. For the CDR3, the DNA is TGTGCCAGCAGCTTACGGACAGGGGGCGACTATGGCTACACCTTC. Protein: CASSLRTGGDYGYTF.

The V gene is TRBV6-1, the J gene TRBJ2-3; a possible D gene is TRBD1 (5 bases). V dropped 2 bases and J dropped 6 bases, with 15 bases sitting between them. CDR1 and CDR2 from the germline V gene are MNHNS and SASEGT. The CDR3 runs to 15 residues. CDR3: CASSELRGNGDTQYF. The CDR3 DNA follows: TGTGCCAGCAGTGAATTAAGGGGAAACGGGGATACGCAGTATTTT.

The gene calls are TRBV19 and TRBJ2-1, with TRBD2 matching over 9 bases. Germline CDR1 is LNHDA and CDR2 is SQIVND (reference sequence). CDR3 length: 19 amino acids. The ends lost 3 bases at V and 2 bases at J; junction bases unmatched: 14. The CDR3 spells CASSIASPDLAGTYNEQFF. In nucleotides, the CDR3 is TGTGCCAGTAGTATTGCGTCTCCCGACCTAGCGGGGACCTACAATGAGCAGTTCTTC.

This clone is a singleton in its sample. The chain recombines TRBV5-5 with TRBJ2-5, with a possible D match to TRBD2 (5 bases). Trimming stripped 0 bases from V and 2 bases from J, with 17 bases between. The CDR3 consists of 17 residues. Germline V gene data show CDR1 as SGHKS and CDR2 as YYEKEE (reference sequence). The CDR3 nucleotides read TGTGCCAGCAGCTTGGGAGGAGCGGTGTTTATACAAGAGACCCAGTACTTC. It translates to CASSLGGAVFIQETQYF.

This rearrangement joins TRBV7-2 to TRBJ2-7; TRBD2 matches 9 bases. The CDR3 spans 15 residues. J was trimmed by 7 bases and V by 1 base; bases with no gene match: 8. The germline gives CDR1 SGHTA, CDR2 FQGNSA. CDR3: CASSLVAGGPGEQYF. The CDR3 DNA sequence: TGTGCCAGCAGCTTAGTCGCGGGAGGGCCTGGGGAGCAGTACTTC.